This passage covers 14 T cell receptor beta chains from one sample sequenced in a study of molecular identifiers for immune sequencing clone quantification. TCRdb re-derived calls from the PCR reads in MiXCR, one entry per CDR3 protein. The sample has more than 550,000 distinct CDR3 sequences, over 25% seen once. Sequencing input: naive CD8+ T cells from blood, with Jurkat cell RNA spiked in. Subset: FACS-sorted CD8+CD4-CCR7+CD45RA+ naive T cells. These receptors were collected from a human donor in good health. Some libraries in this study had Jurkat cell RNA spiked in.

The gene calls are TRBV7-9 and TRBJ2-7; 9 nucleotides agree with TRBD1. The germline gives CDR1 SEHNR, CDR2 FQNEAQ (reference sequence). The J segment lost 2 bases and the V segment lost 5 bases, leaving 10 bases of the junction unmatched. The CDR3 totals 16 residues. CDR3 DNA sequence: TGTGCCAGCAGCGGTCAACAGGGGGCCTTCACCTACGAGCAGTACTTC. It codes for CASSGQQGAFTYEQYF.

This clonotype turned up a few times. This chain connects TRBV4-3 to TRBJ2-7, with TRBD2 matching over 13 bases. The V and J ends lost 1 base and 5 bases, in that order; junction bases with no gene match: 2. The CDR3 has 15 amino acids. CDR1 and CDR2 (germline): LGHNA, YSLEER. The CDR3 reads CASSQGGTSGDEQYF. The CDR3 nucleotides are TGCGCCAGCAGCCAAGGTGGGACTAGCGGGGACGAGCAGTACTTC.

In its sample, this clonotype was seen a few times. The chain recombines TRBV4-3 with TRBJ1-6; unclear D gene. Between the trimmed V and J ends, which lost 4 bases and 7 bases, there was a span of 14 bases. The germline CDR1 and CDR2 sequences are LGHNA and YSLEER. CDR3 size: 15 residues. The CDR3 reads CASSRGGRGNSPLHF. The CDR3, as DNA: TGCGCCAGCAGCCGTGGTGGTCGTGGGAATTCACCCCTCCACTTT.

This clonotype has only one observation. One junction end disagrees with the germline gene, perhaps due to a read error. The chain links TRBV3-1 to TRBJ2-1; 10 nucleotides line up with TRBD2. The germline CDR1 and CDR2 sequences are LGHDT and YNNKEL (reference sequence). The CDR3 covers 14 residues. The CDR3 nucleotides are TGTGCCAGCAGCCAGACTAGCGGGTACAATGAGCAGTCCTTC. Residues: CASSQTSGYNEQSF.

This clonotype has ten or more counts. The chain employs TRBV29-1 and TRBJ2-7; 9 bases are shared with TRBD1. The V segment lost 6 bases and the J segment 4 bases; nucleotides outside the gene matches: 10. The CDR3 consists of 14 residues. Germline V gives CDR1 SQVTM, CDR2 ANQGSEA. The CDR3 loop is CSVGGTGGGYEQYF. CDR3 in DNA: TGCAGCGTCGGAGGAACAGGGGGCGGTTACGAGCAGTACTTC.

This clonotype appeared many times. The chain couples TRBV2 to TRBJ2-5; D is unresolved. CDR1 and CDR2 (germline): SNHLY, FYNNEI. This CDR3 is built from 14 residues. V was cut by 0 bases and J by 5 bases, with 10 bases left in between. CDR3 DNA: TGTGCCAGCAGTGAAGCCCAGGAGCAGGAGACCCAGTACTTC. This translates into CASSEAQEQETQYF.

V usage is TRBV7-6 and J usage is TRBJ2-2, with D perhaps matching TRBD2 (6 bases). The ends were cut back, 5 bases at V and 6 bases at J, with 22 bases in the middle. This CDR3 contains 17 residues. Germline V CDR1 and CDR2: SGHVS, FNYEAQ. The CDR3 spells CASSPELTSMFPGELFF. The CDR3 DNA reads TGTGCCAGCAGCCCGGAATTGACTAGTATGTTCCCCGGGGAGCTGTTTTTT.

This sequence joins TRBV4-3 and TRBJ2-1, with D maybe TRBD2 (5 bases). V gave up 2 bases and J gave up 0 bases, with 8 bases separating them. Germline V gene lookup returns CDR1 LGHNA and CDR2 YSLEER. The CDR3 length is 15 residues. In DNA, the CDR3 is TGCGCCAGCAGCCAAACTAGGAGCTCCTACAATGAGCAGTTCTTC. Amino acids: CASSQTRSSYNEQFF.

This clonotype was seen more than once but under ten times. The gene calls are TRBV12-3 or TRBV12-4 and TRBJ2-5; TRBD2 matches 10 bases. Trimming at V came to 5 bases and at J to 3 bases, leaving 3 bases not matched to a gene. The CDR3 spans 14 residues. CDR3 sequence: CASSQSGREETQYF. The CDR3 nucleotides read TGTGCCAGCAGTCAAAGCGGGAGGGAAGAGACCCAGTACTTC.

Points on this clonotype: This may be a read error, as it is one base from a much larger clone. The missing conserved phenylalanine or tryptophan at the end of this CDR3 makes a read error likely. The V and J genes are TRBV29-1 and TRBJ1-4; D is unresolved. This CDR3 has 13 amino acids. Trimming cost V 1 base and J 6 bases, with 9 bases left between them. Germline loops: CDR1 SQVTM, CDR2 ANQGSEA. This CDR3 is CSVEVEAYEKLFS. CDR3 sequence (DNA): TGCAGCGTTGAAGTCGAGGCGTATGAAAAACTGTTTTCT.

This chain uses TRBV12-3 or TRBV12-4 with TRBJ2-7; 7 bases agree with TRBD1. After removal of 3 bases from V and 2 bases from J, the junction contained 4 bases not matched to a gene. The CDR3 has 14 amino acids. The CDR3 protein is CASSLTGNTYEQYF. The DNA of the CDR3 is TGTGCCAGCAGTTTGACAGGGAATACCTACGAGCAGTACTTC.

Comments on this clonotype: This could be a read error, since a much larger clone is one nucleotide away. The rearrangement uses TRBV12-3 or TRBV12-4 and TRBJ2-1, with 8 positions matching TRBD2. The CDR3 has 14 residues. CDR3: CASSHTAGGKGQSF. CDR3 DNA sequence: TGTGCCAGCAGTCACACCGCGGGGGGTAAAGGGCAGTCCTTC.

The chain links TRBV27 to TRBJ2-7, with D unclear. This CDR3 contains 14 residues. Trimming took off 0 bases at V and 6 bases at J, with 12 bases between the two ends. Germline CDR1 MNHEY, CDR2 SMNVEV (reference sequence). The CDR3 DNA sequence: TGTGCCAGCAGTTTATCCGGTGTTTCTGGCGAGCAGTACTTC. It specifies CASSLSGVSGEQYF.

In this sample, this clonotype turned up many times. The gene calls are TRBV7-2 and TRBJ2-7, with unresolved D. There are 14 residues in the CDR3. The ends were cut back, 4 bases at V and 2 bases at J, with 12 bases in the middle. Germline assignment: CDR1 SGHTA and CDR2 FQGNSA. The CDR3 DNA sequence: TGTGCCAGCAGCTCCTACACCGGTGCCTACGAGCAGTACTTC. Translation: CASSSYTGAYEQYF.